What follows is one T cell receptor (beta chain) and its context. Its target antigen remains unknown. The record has no base qualities; no much larger clone is one base away. The source of the sample is a study of a mutant IDH1 vaccine in newly diagnosed glioma (dated by TCRdb to about 2021). About the full investigation: Patients were given eight vaccinations, in weeks 1, 3, 5, 7, 11, 15, 19 and 23, which matched visits V03 through V10. Vaccination started 4-6 weeks after radiotherapy alone, or was given together with temozolomide cycles in the groups whose treatment included chemotherapy. Of the roughly 32 patients who were treated, around 62% were male and about 40% were female, and the mean age was approximately 40 years. Prior to enrollment, standard therapy consisting of radiotherapy alone, temozolomide alone, or radiochemotherapy with temozolomide had been administered to patients, with the combination being received by most patients. Peripheral blood was drawn at six visits: V03 (baseline), V05, V07, V10, V12 and V13. Longitudinal TCRB deep sequencing was performed for 20 to 30 treated patients wherever samples were available for exploratory analyses.

The time point label for this specimen denotes: week 11, during vaccination. Each vaccine dose, consisting of 300 ug of a 20-mer mutant IDH1 peptide in Montanide, was administered subcutaneously with topical imiquimod. All donors had newly diagnosed IDH1-mutant astrocytomas of WHO grade 3 or 4 that showed loss of nuclear ATRX. The samples were drawn from NOA16, a multicentre, single-arm, open-label phase I trial in Germany that tested a mutant IDH1 peptide vaccine in humans for the first time. Genomic DNA for TCRB sequencing was extracted from EDTA blood using the DNeasy Blood and Tissue Kit. The receptor library was made with the immunoSEQ multiplex PCR assay. Following the manufacturer's protocol, the hsTCRB Kit was used to amplify rearranged TCR beta chain sequences. An Illumina MiSeq was used to sequence the TCRB libraries. On the authors' methods: Demultiplexing, trimming and gene mapping were performed with the kit vendor's proprietary platform. TCRdb provides this immuneACCESS table in a form limited to in-frame rearrangements. Some clones are lacking; in checked studies, under half of them reflect an unresolved V gene, and why the rest are absent is not known. For V, J and clone size, that table is used; D and trimming come from the DNA. This sample holds 100,000 to 150,000 clones; about four fifths were observed only once. The ten largest clonotypes hold 5% to 6% of the sample.

Trimming takes 6 bases from V and 0 bases from J, and the germline ends sit 17 bases apart. Via the germline V gene (reference sequence), CDR1 is MNHEY and CDR2 SMNVEV. From the cysteine through the phenylalanine, the CDR3 covers 16 amino acids. Only the CDR3 DNA stays, 48 bases, in frame from base 1. What the research found in general, with its limitations: Pseudoprogression appeared unrelated to alterations in the top peripheral T cell clonotypes detected by TCRB sequencing. The authors noted that analyses of patient blood samples could not be reproduced because of sample limitations. Across multiple MHC alleles, vaccine-induced immune responses were seen in about 93% of patients. Availability determined which PBMC samples were chosen for TCRB deep sequencing.

The TCR originated in a man aged 40-55 years with glioma. The chain is encoded by TRBV27 joined to TRBJ1-1; TRBD1 could be the D gene, as 5 bases match. Source: PBMCs, taken from a glioma patient whose treatment included an IDH1 peptide vaccine. The DNA sequence is TGTGCCAGCAGACCTTCTAAAGCAGGGATGAACACTGAAGCTTTCTTT. The resulting protein is CASRPSKAGMNTEAFF.